The 9 T cell receptor beta chains below come from one sample, sequenced in a study of T cell responses to AZD1222 COVID-19 vaccine (dated by TCRdb to 2020 to 2022). Reading the label with the study, this specimen's time point is: baseline before first vaccination. The library was obtained by the immunoSEQ multiplex PCR assay. TCRdb carries this immuneACCESS record with in-frame sequences only. Its versions omit some clonotypes, under half of them owing to an unresolved V gene in the studies checked, with the rest unexplained. The table for this sample lists 95,000 to 150,000 clones; approximately 90% of them were counted only once. Together, the top ten hold over 1.5% of the sample. The specimen comprised peripheral blood, sampled on day 0 of AZD1222 vaccination. The receptors originated from an adult in good health.

The chain joins TRBV12-3 or TRBV12-4 to TRBJ1-2; TRBD1 is a possible D gene (6 bases). CDR3 length: 13 residues. V lost 6 bases and J lost 8, with 16 bases in between. CDR3 nucleotide sequence: TGTGCCAGCAGCCAGGACAGTCCCAGAGGCTACACCTTC. As protein: CASSQDSPRGYTF.

The chain has TRBV6-5 and TRBJ2-1, with 8 bases fitting TRBD2. J lost 2 bases, V lost 0 bases, and 0 bases had no gene match. The germline gives CDR1 MNHEY, CDR2 SVGAGI. The CDR3 contains 15 residues. The DNA of the CDR3 is TGTGCCAGCAGTTACTCACTAGCGGCCTACAATGAGCAGTTCTTC. This translates into CASSYSLAAYNEQFF.

V gene TRBV7-2 combines with J gene TRBJ1-5, with no clear D. With 1 base removed from V and 3 bases from J, the gap between germline ends came to 16 bases. The CDR3 loop spans 17 amino acids. In germline, CDR1 is SGHTA, CDR2 FQGNSA. In DNA form, the CDR3 reads TGTGCCAGCAGCTTAGTCGCGTCACCGGGGTCCAATCAGCCCCAGCATTTT. Its protein product is CASSLVASPGSNQPQHF.

CDR3 in amino acids: CASSQVGIDYTF. The CDR3 nucleotides read TGCGCCAGCAGCCAAGTAGGGATTGACTACACCTTC. The V call is TRBV4-1, the J call TRBJ1-2; D is ambiguous. Germline lookup yields CDR1 MGHRA and CDR2 YSYEKL. This CDR3 region has 12 residues. V was clipped by 1 base and J by 10 bases, with 10 bases between them.

The V call is TRBV5-1, the J call TRBJ1-2; D call uncertain. The CDR3 has 17 amino acids. The V end lost 0 bases, the J end lost 0 bases, and 15 bases lay between the germline ends. In germline, CDR1 is SGHRS, CDR2 YFSETQ. Here the CDR3 reads CASSLAGSGMTNYGYTF. The CDR3 DNA reads as TGCGCCAGCAGCTTGGCTGGCAGCGGCATGACTAACTATGGCTACACCTTC.

The chain joins TRBV30 to TRBJ2-3, with 12 bases identical to TRBD2. Germline V gene sequence: CDR1 GTSNPN, CDR2 SVGIG (reference sequence). The CDR3 contains 13 residues. Trimming removed 7 bases from V and 4 bases from J; junction bases left unmatched: 3. The CDR3 reads CASGLAGPDTQYF. CDR3 in DNA: TGTGCCTCTGGACTAGCGGGGCCAGATACGCAGTATTTT.

The chain employs TRBV19 and TRBJ1-2; D uncertain. With 7 bases removed from V and 1 base from J, the gap between germline ends came to 13 bases. Per the germline V gene, CDR1 is LNHDA and CDR2 is SQIVND (reference sequence). The CDR3 has 14 residues. The CDR3 coding sequence is TGTGCCAGTACCCCTATCGGGGTTAACTATGGCTACACCTTC. It codes for CASTPIGVNYGYTF. Based on the CDR3 plus reference TRBV19 and TRBJ1-2, the full variable domain is DGGITQSPKYLFRKEGQNVTLSCEQNLNHDAMYWYRQDPGQGLRLIYYSQIVNDFQKGDIAEGYSVSREKKESFPLTVTSAQKNPTAFYLCASTPIGVNYGYTFGSGTRLTVV.

The V and J genes are TRBV19 and TRBJ1-1; D not resolved. Deletions cut 9 bases from V and 3 bases from J, with 17 bases between. This CDR3 is built from 14 residues. The germline gives CDR1 LNHDA, CDR2 SQIVND (reference sequence). The CDR3 here is CASLRAQLDTEAFF. The CDR3 DNA is TGTGCCAGCCTCCGGGCACAATTGGACACTGAAGCTTTCTTT.

This chain connects TRBV5-4 to TRBJ2-3, with no clear D. The CDR3 sequence is 15 residues long. Germline V gene lookup returns CDR1 SGHNT and CDR2 YYREEE (reference sequence). V lost 0 bases and J 2 bases, leaving 10 bases between the germline ends. The CDR3 here is CASSLEAGVTDTQYF. For the CDR3, the DNA is TGTGCCAGCAGCTTGGAGGCTGGAGTCACAGATACGCAGTATTTT.